Following are 11 T cell receptor beta chains from one sample sequenced in a study of blood T cells in healthy people across ages. A second PCR of 7 to 11 cycles used a sample-barcoded 5' primer and a J-beta primer mix. From the 5' RACE reads, TCRdb called clonotypes with MiXCR, one entry per CDR3 protein. The profile shows 1,500,000 or so distinct CDR3 sequences, roughly 60% of them singletons. Sequencing was carried out using blood. The receptors derive from a man younger than 35 in good health.

The chain has TRBV20-1 and TRBJ1-1, with D possibly TRBD1 on 6 matching bases. Trimming took 6 bases from V and 1 from J, leaving 9 bases between them. The CDR3 runs 12 residues. Germline CDR1 reads DFQATT; CDR2 reads SNEGSKA (reference sequence). CDR3 loop: CSAMDRNTEAFF. As DNA, the CDR3 is TGCAGTGCCATGGACAGGAACACTGAAGCTTTCTTT.

V usage is TRBV20-1 and J usage is TRBJ1-6; the D gene is possibly TRBD1 (5 bases). CDR3 size: 15 residues. The V gene's germline CDR1 is DFQATT and CDR2 SNEGSKA (reference sequence). Trimming shortened V by 7 bases and J by 0 bases, and 13 bases separated the two germline ends. The CDR3 bases are TGCAGTGTCCAGGGCCCGAGCTCCTATAATTCACCCCTCCACTTT. It is translated as CSVQGPSSYNSPLHF.

The chain carries TRBV12-3 or TRBV12-4 and TRBJ2-5; no firm D call. V lost 6 bases and J 9 bases, leaving 17 bases between the germline ends. The CDR3 is 13 amino acids. CDR3 sequence reads: CASSLNTFGAQYF. The CDR3 DNA follows: TGTGCCAGCAGCCTGAACACCTTTGGTGCCCAGTACTTC.

This sequence joins TRBV27 and TRBJ2-7; tentative D call: TRBD2 (6 bases). The germline V gene has CDR1 MNHEY and CDR2 SMNVEV (reference sequence). Trimming removed 6 bases at V and 3 bases at J, with 12 bases between. This CDR3 spans 13 amino acids. This CDR3 is CASRQGLGYEQYF. CDR3 bases: TGTGCCAGCAGGCAGGGACTCGGCTACGAGCAGTACTTC.

The chain has TRBV27 and TRBJ2-1; 12 bases align to TRBD2. Trimming removed 3 bases from V and 4 bases from J; junction bases left unmatched: 7. The CDR3 runs to 17 residues. Germline loops: CDR1 MNHEY, CDR2 SMNVEV (reference sequence). For the CDR3, the DNA is TGTGCCAGCAGTTTTTACGACGGGACTAGCGGGTACAATGAGCAGTTCTTC. It specifies CASSFYDGTSGYNEQFF.

The chain employs TRBV5-1 and TRBJ2-5; 8 bases map to TRBD2. There are 15 residues in the CDR3. The V and J ends lost 2 bases and 1 base, in that order; junction bases with no gene match: 4. Germline CDR1 and CDR2: SGHRS and YFSETQ. DNA of the CDR3: TGCGCCAGCAGCTTACCGCGGGGGGTCCAAGAGACCCAGTACTTC. Protein: CASSLPRGVQETQYF.

V is TRBV7-8 and J is TRBJ1-2; D uncertain. CDR3 size: 16 residues. CDR1 and CDR2 (germline): SGHVS, FQNEAQ. The V end was cut by 0 bases, the J end by 8 bases, with 19 bases between. CDR3 sequence (DNA): TGTGCCAGCAGCTTAGCTGGAGAGTTTCTCACCCAGGGCTACACCTTC. Amino acid sequence: CASSLAGEFLTQGYTF. Based on the CDR3 plus reference TRBV7-8 and TRBJ1-2, the full variable domain is GAGVSQSPRYKVAKRGQDVALRCDPISGHVSLFWYQQALGQGPEFLTYFQNEAQLDKSGLPSDRFFAERPEGSVSTLKIQRTQQEDSAVYLCASSLAGEFLTQGYTFGSGTRLTVV.

This chain connects TRBV2 to TRBJ2-5; D not resolved. The end of the DNA is better explained by TRBJ2-7, so the J call may be wrong. This CDR3 region has 13 residues. Germline-derived CDR1 and CDR2 are SNHLY and FYNNEI. The CDR3 sequence: CASTGETAYEQYF. The CDR3 coding sequence is TGTGCCAGCACTGGGGAAACGGCCTACGAGCAGTACTTC.

The chain combines TRBV27 with TRBJ2-1, with D perhaps TRBD1 or TRBD2 (6 bases each). Trimming removed 2 bases from V and 11 bases from J, with 16 bases in between. Per the germline V gene, CDR1 is MNHEY and CDR2 is SMNVEV (reference sequence). The CDR3 extends over 14 amino acids. The CDR3 region is CASSLLQQGGQQFF. DNA for the CDR3: TGTGCCAGCAGTTTACTACAACAGGGAGGTCAGCAGTTCTTC.

V usage is TRBV12-3 or TRBV12-4 and J usage is TRBJ2-5; the match to TRBD1 covers 8 bases. The CDR3 covers 15 residues. The V segment lost 5 bases and the J segment 4 bases; nucleotides outside the gene matches: 9. Here the CDR3 DNA reads TGTGCCAGCAGTACCTGGACAGGGAGAGGAGAGACCCAGTACTTC. Its protein is CASSTWTGRGETQYF.

The rearrangement uses TRBV29-1 and TRBJ1-5; TRBD1 aligns across 8 bases. The CDR3 length is 13 residues. J was trimmed by 7 bases and V by 8 bases; bases with no gene match: 10. Per germline, CDR1 SQVTM and CDR2 ANQGSEA. The CDR3 DNA is TGCAGCACCCAGACAGGGGATGGCCAGCCCCAGCATTTT. It yields the protein CSTQTGDGQPQHF. The full variable domain, in which reference TRBV29-1 and TRBJ1-5 provide the parts outside the CDR3, is SAVISQKPSRDICQRGTSLTIQCQVDSQVTMMFWYRQQPGQSLTLIATANQGSEATYESGFVIDKFPISRPNLTFSTLTVSNMSPEDSSIYLCSTQTGDGQPQHFGDGTRLSIL.